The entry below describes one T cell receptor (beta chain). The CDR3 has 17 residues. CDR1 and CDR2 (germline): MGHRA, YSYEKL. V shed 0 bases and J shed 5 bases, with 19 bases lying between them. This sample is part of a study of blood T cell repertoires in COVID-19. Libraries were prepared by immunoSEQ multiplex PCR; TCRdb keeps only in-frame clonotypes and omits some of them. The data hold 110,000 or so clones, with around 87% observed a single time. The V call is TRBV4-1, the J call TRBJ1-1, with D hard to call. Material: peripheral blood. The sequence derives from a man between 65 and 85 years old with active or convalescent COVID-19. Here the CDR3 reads CASSQDVPGESRTEAFF. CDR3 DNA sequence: TGCGCCAGCAGCCAAGATGTCCCAGGTGAGAGTCGGACTGAAGCTTTCTTT.